This T cell receptor beta chain was recovered during a study of human T cells and chemical hapten exposure. Overall study context: Per-sample TCR yield variation was attributed mainly to small pooled library volume differences. General study results and limits: Expanded TCRs were compared with controls, and the expanded TCRs formed significantly more large CDR3 similarity clusters. Sensitizing with DPC caused no change in TCRs above 1 in 1000 frequency.

With respect to this clonotype: Its antigen remains unidentified.

The germline gives CDR1 MDHEN, CDR2 SYDVKM. CDR3 length: 13 residues. Deletions cut 0 bases from V and 4 bases from J, with 7 bases between. During construction of the library, unique molecular identifiers were attached to individual cDNA molecules for quantitative, reproducible TCR counting. TCRdb reanalysed the RACE reads using MiXCR and keeps one entry per CDR3 protein. This table has approximately 180,000 distinct CDR3 sequences, just under 30% appearing once. Time point specified: pre-sensitization, week 0. Specified treatment: therapeutic diphenylcyclopropenone sensitization with weekly scalp DPC.

This chain joins TRBV28 and TRBJ2-7; no clear D gene. This TCR came from a woman aged 25 to 39 with alopecia areata. Some clones in this sample may be carry-over from other donors' samples. The starting material was whole blood, obtained in connection with sensitization to the hapten diphenylcyclopropenone (DPC). CDR3 sequence reads: CASSLWADYEQYF. The DNA of the CDR3 is TGTGCCAGCAGTTTATGGGCAGATTACGAGCAGTACTTC.